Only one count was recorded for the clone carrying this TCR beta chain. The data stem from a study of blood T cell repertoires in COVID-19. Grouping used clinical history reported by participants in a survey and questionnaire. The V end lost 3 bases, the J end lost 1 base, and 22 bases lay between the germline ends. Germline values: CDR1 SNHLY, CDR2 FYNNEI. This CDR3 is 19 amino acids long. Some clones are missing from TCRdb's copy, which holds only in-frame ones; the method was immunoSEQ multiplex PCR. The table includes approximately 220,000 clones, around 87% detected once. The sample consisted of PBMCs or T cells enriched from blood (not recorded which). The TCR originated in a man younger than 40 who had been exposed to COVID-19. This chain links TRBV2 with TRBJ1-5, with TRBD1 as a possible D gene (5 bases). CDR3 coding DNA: TGTGCCAGCAGTGATATTGTGGGGCAGGGTTTTATGAGCAATCAGCCCCAGCATTTT. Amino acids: CASSDIVGQGFMSNQPQHF.